In its sample, the clone carrying this T cell receptor (beta chain) was seen a few times. What it binds is not known. Donors counted as nominally healthy when sampled, yet unrecorded immune exposures were likely. The study ran its PCR with 60 Vbeta and 13 Jbeta primers. Some clones are missing from TCRdb's copy, which holds only in-frame ones; the method was immunoSEQ multiplex PCR. The table shows over 70,000 clones, with about 80% occurring only once. This record belongs to a study of cytomegalovirus exposure and HLA in healthy donors. Unmatched junction bases numbered 13, after V lost 1 base and J lost 8 bases. From germline, CDR1 is MGHRA and CDR2 YSYEKL. This CDR3 is 17 amino acids long. Study conclusions and caveats: HLA restriction was apparent for most CMV-associated TCR beta chains in a later analysis. Common viral pathogens seemed to be connected with several of the most significant clusters, according to a later analysis. Among the sequence variants, a highly shared cluster was likely an artifact of sequencing.

The chain recombines TRBV4-1 with TRBJ2-3, with TRBD2 matching over 9 bases. This TCR was sampled from a male donor in good health and CMV-seronegative. Sequencing input: PBMCs. The CDR3 DNA reads as TGCGCCAGCAGCCAAGGGGGAGCGGGGCCGCGGGAGGGTACGCAGTATTTT. This gives the protein CASSQGGAGPREGTQYF.